The table lists the clone carrying this T cell receptor beta chain with a few counts. No antigen is known for it. These data belong to a study of cytomegalovirus exposure and HLA in healthy donors. Whole-study results and caveats: Within a later analysis, the majority of CMV-associated TCR beta chains appeared HLA-restricted. The authors later linked a missense DCLRE1C variant to TCR beta V- and J-gene trimming. When a later analysis compared HLA-associated TCR beta chains with equally common others, the HLA-associated chains turned out to be more clonally expanded and to have lower generation probabilities. Further analysis was carried out later, and it showed several of the most significant clusters appearing linked to common viral pathogens.

PCR involved 60 Vbeta and 13 Jbeta primers. Repertoires were generated with immunoSEQ multiplex PCR, while TCRdb's copy carries only in-frame clones and drops some. This table holds some 200,000 clones, 65% to 80% found once. The sequencing input was PBMCs. This TCR derives from a girl aged 2 to 9 in good health and CMV-seronegative.

The CDR3 loop reads CASSLQGALGGYTF. As DNA, the CDR3 is TGTGCCAGCAGTTTGCAGGGGGCACTAGGTGGCTACACCTTC. The chain carries TRBV27 and TRBJ1-2; 8 bases fit TRBD1. V dropped 3 bases and J dropped 7; count of bases not matched to a gene: 7. The CDR3 has 14 amino acids. Germline-derived CDR1 and CDR2 are MNHEY and SMNVEV (reference sequence).